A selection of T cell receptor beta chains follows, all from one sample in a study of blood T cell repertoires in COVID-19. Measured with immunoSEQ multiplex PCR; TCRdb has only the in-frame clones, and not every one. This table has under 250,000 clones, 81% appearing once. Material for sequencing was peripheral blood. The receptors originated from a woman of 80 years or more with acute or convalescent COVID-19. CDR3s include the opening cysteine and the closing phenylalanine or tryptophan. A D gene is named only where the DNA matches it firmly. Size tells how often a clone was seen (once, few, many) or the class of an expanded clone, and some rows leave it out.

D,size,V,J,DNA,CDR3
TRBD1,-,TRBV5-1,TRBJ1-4,TGCGCCAGCAGCGGCGGACAGGGTGCAACTAATGAAAAACTGTTTTTT,CASSGGQGATNEKLFF
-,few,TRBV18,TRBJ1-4,TGTGCCAGCTCATATGGAGCAGGGGATGAAAAACTGTTTTTT,CASSYGAGDEKLFF
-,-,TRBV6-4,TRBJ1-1,TGTGCCAGCAGTGAGGCCAGAAACACTGAAGCTTTCTTT,CASSEARNTEAFF
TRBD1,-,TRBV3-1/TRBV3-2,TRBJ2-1,TGTGCCAGCAGCGGACAGGGGGGGAACGGCAATGAGCAGTTCTTC,CASSGQGGNGNEQFF
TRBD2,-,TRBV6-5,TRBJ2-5,TGTGCCAGCAGTTACGATCGGCTAGCGGAAGAGACCCAGTACTTC,CASSYDRLAEETQYF
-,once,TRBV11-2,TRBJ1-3,TGTGCCCGCGAGGGAGAGGACGACTCTGGAAACACCATATATTTT,CAREGEDDSGNTIYF
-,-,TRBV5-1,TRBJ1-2,TGCGCCAGCAGCTCCACCTTGGGGGCAAACTATGGCTACACCTTC,CASSSTLGANYGYTF
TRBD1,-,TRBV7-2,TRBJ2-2,TGTGCCAGCAGCCCCCGGACAGGGAACACCGGGGAGCTGTTTTTT,CASSPRTGNTGELFF
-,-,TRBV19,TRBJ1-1,TGTGCCAGTAGCCCCTGGACAGTCACTGAAGCTTTCTTT,CASSPWTVTEAFF
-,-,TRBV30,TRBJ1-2,TGTGCCTGGAGTCAACGGGGGGGTGGTGGCTACACCTTC,CAWSQRGGGGYTF
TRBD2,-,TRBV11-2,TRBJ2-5,TGTGCCAGCAGCTTAAATCGCCTAGCGGGGGGGGAGACCCAGTACTTC,CASSLNRLAGGETQYF
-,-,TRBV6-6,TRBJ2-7,TGTGCCAGCAGCCCCTCGTCCTACGAGCAGTACTTC,CASSPSSYEQYF
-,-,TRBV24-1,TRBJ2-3,TGTGCCACCAGCGACACCATCACAGATACGCAGTATTTT,CATSDTITDTQYF